The 22 T cell receptor beta chains listed next were all sequenced from one sample in a study of shared clonotypes between healthy human individuals. TCRdb keeps only in-frame clones here, not all; method: immunoSEQ multiplex PCR. The sample lists around 600,000 clones, approximately 96% occurring once. Terminally differentiated effector memory CD45RA+ cells were excluded by CCR7 positive selection of CD45RO-negative cells. Specimen: naive CD8+ T cells sorted from blood. The receptor set was obtained from a young woman in good health.

The rearrangement joins TRBV28 to TRBJ1-3; D gene unclear. Trimming pared 4 bases from V and 4 bases from J, leaving 14 bases between. CDR1 is MDHEN, CDR2 SYDVKM, per germline. CDR3 length equals 15 residues. CDR3 in amino acids: CASSSRANQGNTIYF. In DNA, the CDR3 is TGTGCCAGCAGTTCACGGGCAAACCAAGGAAACACCATATATTTT.

CDR3 protein: CATSRITGVGEKLFF. The CDR3, as DNA: TGTGCCACCAGCAGGATAACAGGGGTCGGTGAAAAACTGTTTTTT. The rearrangement uses TRBV15 and TRBJ1-4; 7 bases align to TRBD1. This CDR3 region has 15 residues. In germline, CDR1 is LNHNV, CDR2 YYDKDF (reference sequence). Trimming cost V 3 bases and J 7 bases; bases outside gene matches: 8.

The chain carries TRBV28 and TRBJ2-7; tentatively, D is TRBD2 (6 bases). V was clipped by 5 bases and J by 0 bases, with 14 bases between them. Germline V CDR1 and CDR2: MDHEN, SYDVKM. The length of the CDR3 is 15 residues. The CDR3 DNA reads as TGTGCCAGCAGTCCCTCCCGGGGGAGCTCCTACGAGCAGTACTTC. Amino acids: CASSPSRGSSYEQYF. The full variable domain, its missing parts supplied by reference TRBV28 and TRBJ2-7, is DVKVTQSSRYLVKRTGEKVFLECVQDMDHENMFWYRQDPGLGLRLIYFSYDVKMKEKGDIPEGYSVSREKKERFSLILESASTNQTSMYLCASSPSRGSSYEQYFGPGTRLTVT.

The J gene is TRBJ1-3, the V gene TRBV7-9; D unresolved. Per germline, CDR1 SEHNR and CDR2 FQNEAQ (reference sequence). The CDR3 spans 15 residues. V lost 5 bases and J 2 bases, leaving 13 bases between the germline ends. CDR3 residues: CASSTDGLAGNTIYF. In DNA, the CDR3 is TGTGCCAGCAGCACCGACGGACTGGCTGGAAACACCATATATTTT.

The CDR3 DNA reads TGTGCCAGCACCATTCCGGGACTAGCTCATAATGAGCAGTTCTTC. Translated, it gives CASTIPGLAHNEQFF. The chain combines TRBV7-8 with TRBJ2-1, with TRBD2 identical over 9 bases. V dropped 7 bases and J dropped 7; count of bases not matched to a gene: 11. Germline V CDR1 and CDR2: SGHVS, FQNEAQ. The CDR3 contains 15 residues.

The CDR3 sequence is CSVPSRDAAYNEQFF. CDR3 nucleotides: TGCAGCGTCCCCAGCCGGGACGCTGCCTACAATGAGCAGTTCTTC. This chain uses TRBV29-1 with TRBJ2-1, with D perhaps TRBD1 or TRBD2 (5 bases each). The CDR3 totals 15 residues. The V gene lost 6 bases and the J gene lost 2 bases, with 17 bases spanning the gap. Germline CDR1 reads SQVTM; CDR2 reads ANQGSEA.

The V and J genes are TRBV27 and TRBJ2-5, with no clear D. CDR1 is MNHEY and CDR2 is SMNVEV in the germline V gene (reference sequence). V was clipped by 6 bases and J by 4 bases, with 12 bases between them. This CDR3 is 13 amino acids long. CDR3 sequence: CASRGWSRETQYF. The CDR3 coding sequence is TGTGCCAGCAGGGGGTGGAGCAGAGAGACCCAGTACTTC.

The V gene is TRBV5-1, the J gene TRBJ1-1; perhaps TRBD1 as D (6 bases). The germline V gene encodes CDR1 SGHRS and CDR2 YFSETQ. The V and J ends lost 4 bases and 6 bases respectively, with 16 bases between them. The CDR3 contains 14 residues. CDR3 DNA sequence: TGCGCCAGCAGCGCCAGAAGGGGGGGCCCTGAAGCTTTCTTT. Its translation: CASSARRGGPEAFF.

With respect to this clone: This sample also contains other DNA sequences that code for the same CDR3. The V and J genes are TRBV7-9 and TRBJ2-7; TRBD1 agrees at 11 bases. The CDR3 has 13 amino acids. Unmatched junction bases numbered 1, after V lost 5 bases and J lost 4 bases. Germline V gene sequence: CDR1 SEHNR, CDR2 FQNEAQ (reference sequence). The CDR3, as DNA: TGTGCCAGCAGCCGGGACAGGGGGTACGAGCAGTACTTC. Amino acids: CASSRDRGYEQYF.

The V and J genes are TRBV28 and TRBJ2-7, with 15 bases matching TRBD2. J gave up 5 bases and V 4 bases, and 3 bases lay outside the gene matches. The V gene's germline CDR1 is MDHEN and CDR2 SYDVKM. This CDR3 is 15 amino acids long. The CDR3 here is CASSSGLAGGHEQYF. In DNA, the CDR3 is TGTGCCAGCAGTTCGGGACTAGCGGGAGGCCACGAGCAGTACTTC.

The rearrangement uses TRBV6-4 and TRBJ1-1; no definite D call. CDR3 size: 17 residues. CDR1 is MRHNA and CDR2 is SNTAGT in the germline V gene. V gave up 1 base and J gave up 4 bases, with 19 bases separating them. CDR3 in amino acids: CASSDCPPTLEGTEAFF. CDR3 in DNA: TGTGCCAGCAGTGACTGTCCACCGACCCTCGAGGGCACTGAAGCTTTCTTT.

The chain links TRBV28 to TRBJ1-5; 7 bases line up with TRBD1. Germline CDR1 is MDHEN and CDR2 is SYDVKM. The CDR3 sequence is 15 residues long. V lost 2 bases to trimming and J lost 7 bases; unmatched junction nucleotides: 8. The CDR3 region is CASSLTQGQRQPQHF. DNA of the CDR3: TGTGCCAGCAGTTTAACACAGGGGCAGCGGCAGCCCCAGCATTTT.

This clone appeared once. The chain is built from TRBV6-5 and TRBJ2-1; 10 nucleotides align to TRBD1. V lost 3 bases and J lost 10; bases outside the gene matches: 6. Germline values: CDR1 MNHEY, CDR2 SVGAGI. This CDR3 has 14 amino acids. CDR3 coding DNA: TGTGCCAGCAGTTATGGGACAGGGGTAAACGAGCAGTTCTTC. Residues: CASSYGTGVNEQFF.

CDR3 DNA: TGTGCCAGCAGTGGTGGGACAGGGGTTAATTCACCCCTCCACTTT. Amino acids: CASSGGTGVNSPLHF. J is TRBJ1-6 and V is TRBV2; 10 bases are a match to TRBD1. CDR1 and CDR2 (germline): SNHLY, FYNNEI. The V segment lost 4 bases and the J segment 6 bases; nucleotides outside the gene matches: 3. CDR3 length: 15 residues.

This chain connects TRBV19 to TRBJ2-1; 7 bases fit TRBD2. This CDR3 spans 18 amino acids. CDR1 LNHDA and CDR2 SQIVND come from the germline V gene (reference sequence). J was trimmed by 3 bases and V by 4 bases; bases with no gene match: 15. This CDR3 reads CASSTPITLSGDYNEQFF. CDR3 nucleotides: TGTGCCAGTAGTACCCCCATTACCTTGAGCGGGGACTACAATGAGCAGTTCTTC.

This clone was seen just once. The V call is TRBV6-6, the J call TRBJ2-2; a possible D gene is TRBD1 (6 bases). Germline values: CDR1 MNHNY, CDR2 SVGAGI (reference sequence). The V end lost 6 bases, the J end lost 0 bases, and 14 bases lay between the germline ends. The CDR3 consists of 16 residues. The CDR3 DNA follows: TGTGCCAGCAGCCACGACAGGAACACGAACACCGGGGAGCTGTTTTTT. This encodes CASSHDRNTNTGELFF.

The table lists this clone with a count of one. V is TRBV11-2 and J is TRBJ2-1; 13 nucleotides agree with TRBD2. Germline trimming cut 5 bases from V and 8 bases from J; bases unmatched to any gene: 12. The CDR3 covers 17 residues. Germline lookup yields CDR1 SGHAT and CDR2 FQNNGV. The CDR3 protein is CASSPTSGRAFLDEQFF. The CDR3, as DNA: TGTGCCAGCAGCCCTACTAGCGGGAGGGCCTTCCTGGATGAGCAGTTCTTC.

The chain recombines TRBV13 with TRBJ2-3; D not certain. Germline CDR1 is PRHDT and CDR2 is FYEKMQ (reference sequence). This CDR3 spans 15 amino acids. V was clipped by 1 base and J by 5 bases, with 13 bases between them. Here the CDR3 DNA reads TGTGCCAGCAGCTTAGCCGGAGACCGGAAAGATACGCAGTATTTT. Its translation is CASSLAGDRKDTQYF.

This sequence joins TRBV29-1 and TRBJ2-1; TRBD1 matches 7 bases. Germline V lookup: CDR1 SQVTM, CDR2 ANQGSEA. The CDR3 extends over 15 amino acids. Trimming at V came to 3 bases and at J to 4 bases, leaving 9 bases not matched to a gene. The CDR3 spells CSVDNTGTEYNEQFF. The CDR3 nucleotides read TGCAGCGTTGATAATACCGGGACAGAGTACAATGAGCAGTTCTTC.

This sequence joins TRBV28 and TRBJ2-1; D unresolved. Germline V gene data show CDR1 as MDHEN and CDR2 as SYDVKM. The CDR3 has 15 amino acids. The V end was cut by 1 base, the J end by 1 base, with 8 bases between. CDR3 in amino acids: CASSLLIESYNEQFF. The CDR3 bases are TGTGCCAGCAGTTTATTGATAGAATCCTACAATGAGCAGTTCTTC.

The J gene is TRBJ1-2, the V gene TRBV7-9; D gene unclear. The CDR3 has 16 residues. The V end lost 1 base, the J end lost 6 bases, and 18 bases lay between the germline ends. Germline assignment: CDR1 SEHNR and CDR2 FQNEAQ (reference sequence). CDR3 DNA: TGTGCCAGCAGCTTAGGCGGTTGGGGAGCAAACCATGGCTACACCTTC. The encoded protein is CASSLGGWGANHGYTF.

The gene calls are TRBV21-1 and TRBJ1-1; whether TRBD1, the table's D call, matches the DNA was not checked. TRBV21-1 is termed a pseudogene. The CDR3 is 22 residues long. This CDR3 is CASSKDRPPRGGGTGLGTEAFF. In DNA, the CDR3 is TGTGCCAGCAGCAAAGACAGACCCCCAAGAGGAGGCGGGACAGGGCTTGGCACTGAAGCTTTCTTT.